Below are 20 T cell receptor beta chains sequenced from a single sample in a study of shared clonotypes between healthy human individuals. The repertoire was sequenced with immunoSEQ multiplex PCR; TCRdb's copy has only in-frame clones and lacks some. This sample has 2 million or so clones, with around 95% found just once. The sample consisted of naive CD4+ T cells sorted from blood. Subset of the sample: CD45RA+ positively selected. The origin of the receptors is a young man in good health.

Concerning this clone itself: An end of the junction does not agree with germline; a read error may underlie this. This same CDR3 is encoded by further DNA sequences in the sample. The chain carries TRBV6-5 and TRBJ1-6; D is ambiguous. The CDR3 extends over 16 amino acids. Germline V gene sequence: CDR1 MNHEY, CDR2 SVGAGI. The CDR3 DNA reads TGTGCCAGCAGTTACGCGAATCCGGGTTTGGGTTCACCTCTCCACTTT. Translated: CASSYANPGLGSPLHF.

The rearrangement links TRBV7-2 to TRBJ1-2; 11 bases match TRBD1. The germline CDR1 and CDR2 sequences are SGHTA and FQGNSA. The CDR3 consists of 17 residues. V lost 0 bases to trimming and J lost 7 bases; unmatched junction nucleotides: 10. CDR3 residues: CASSLAQGQGAKGGYTF. As DNA, the CDR3 is TGTGCCAGCAGCTTAGCGCAAGGACAGGGGGCCAAGGGTGGCTACACCTTC. The entire variable domain, with the rest obtained from reference TRBV7-2 and TRBJ1-2, is as follows: GAGVSQSPSNKVTEKGKDVELRCDPISGHTALYWYRQSLGQGLEFLIYFQGNSAPDKSGLPSDRFSAERTGGSVSTLTIQRTQQEDSAVYLCASSLAQGQGAKGGYTFGSGTRLTVV.

The rearrangement uses TRBV30 and TRBJ2-5; D might be TRBD2 (7 bases). This CDR3 contains 15 residues. CDR1 and CDR2 (germline): GTSNPN, SVGIG (reference sequence). V dropped 2 bases and J dropped 5 bases, with 18 bases sitting between them. DNA of the CDR3: TGTGCCTGGAGTCCTAAGGTCGGGGGGCACGAGACCCAGTACTTC. This gives the protein CAWSPKVGGHETQYF. The full variable domain, in which reference TRBV30 and TRBJ2-5 provide the parts outside the CDR3, is SQTIHQWPATLVQPVGSPLSLECTVEGTSNPNLYWYRQAAGRGLQLLFYSVGIGQISSEVPQNLSASRPQDRQFILSSKKLLLSDSGFYLCAWSPKVGGHETQYFGPGTRLLVL.

Remarks on this clone: Other nucleotide sequences from this sample produce the same CDR3. This chain uses TRBV4-1 with TRBJ2-1; 10 bases line up with TRBD2. The trim removed 0 bases at V and 4 bases at J, leaving 3 bases unmatched. Germline V gene sequence: CDR1 MGHRA, CDR2 YSYEKL. CDR3 length: 16 amino acids. CDR3 in amino acids: CASSQDPSGGYNEQFF. The CDR3 DNA sequence: TGCGCCAGCAGCCAAGACCCTAGCGGGGGATACAATGAGCAGTTCTTC.

V gene TRBV9 combines with J gene TRBJ2-2, with D perhaps TRBD1 (5 bases). Germline V gene sequence: CDR1 SGDLS, CDR2 YYNGEE. CDR3 length: 17 residues. Trimming pared 3 bases from V and 2 bases from J, leaving 17 bases between. The CDR3 is CASSALGTDRNTGELFF. In DNA form, the CDR3 reads TGTGCCAGCAGCGCCCTAGGCACTGACAGAAACACCGGGGAGCTGTTTTTT.

The chain recombines TRBV14 with TRBJ1-1; no firm D call. Germline CDR1 is SGHDN and CDR2 is FVKESK. The length of the CDR3 is 14 residues. Trimming took 1 base from V and 4 from J, leaving 10 bases between them. The CDR3 DNA sequence: TGTGCCAGCAGCCAAGTCGGCACGGCCACTGAAGCTTTCTTT. Its translation: CASSQVGTATEAFF. Combining the CDR3 with reference TRBV14 and TRBJ1-1 gives the whole variable domain EAGVTQFPSHSVIEKGQTVTLRCDPISGHDNLYWYRRVMGKEIKFLLHFVKESKQDESGMPNNRFLAERTGGTYSTLKVQPAELEDSGVYFCASSQVGTATEAFFGQGTRLTVV.

The chain joins TRBV7-9 to TRBJ1-5, with D uncertain. The ends were cut back, 4 bases at V and 3 bases at J, with 10 bases in the middle. The length of the CDR3 is 14 residues. Per germline, CDR1 SEHNR and CDR2 FQNEAQ (reference sequence). The CDR3 here is CASSSGPSNQPQHF. The CDR3 bases are TGTGCCAGCAGCTCCGGACCCTCCAATCAGCCCCAGCATTTT.

V is TRBV2 and J is TRBJ2-7; possible D gene TRBD1, 6 bases. Trimming left V 4 bases short and J 2 bases short, with 12 bases between. The length of the CDR3 is 14 residues. Germline values: CDR1 SNHLY, CDR2 FYNNEI. CDR3 loop: CASSAQGFPYEQYF. CDR3 DNA sequence: TGTGCCAGCAGTGCACAGGGATTTCCCTACGAGCAGTACTTC.

V and J are TRBV5-6 and TRBJ1-1; D is unresolved. The germline V and J ends were trimmed by 0 bases and 0 bases, with 9 bases remaining between them. The V gene's germline CDR1 is SGHDT and CDR2 YYEEEE. CDR3 size: 15 residues. As DNA, the CDR3 is TGTGCCAGCAGCTTGGAATCCACCCTGAACACTGAAGCTTTCTTT. It encodes CASSLESTLNTEAFF.

The count of this clone is one. V gene TRBV10-3 combines with J gene TRBJ2-7; D might be TRBD1 (6 bases). Germline values: CDR1 ENHRY, CDR2 SYGVKD. V lost 5 bases and J lost 3, with 14 bases in between. CDR3 length: 14 amino acids. CDR3 in amino acids: CAISRTGSNYEQYF. In DNA, the CDR3 is TGTGCCATCAGTCGCACAGGGAGCAACTACGAGCAGTACTTC.

The V gene is TRBV28, the J gene TRBJ2-7; D might be TRBD2 (5 bases). Looked up from germline, CDR1 is MDHEN and CDR2 is SYDVKM. The CDR3 has 13 residues. Trimming took off 6 bases at V and 7 bases at J, with 16 bases between the two ends. The CDR3, as DNA: TGTGCCAGCAGCCCTGGACGGGATGATGAGCAGTACTTC. Translation gives CASSPGRDDEQYF. Full variable domain (rest looked up from reference TRBV28 and TRBJ2-7): DVKVTQSSRYLVKRTGEKVFLECVQDMDHENMFWYRQDPGLGLRLIYFSYDVKMKEKGDIPEGYSVSREKKERFSLILESASTNQTSMYLCASSPGRDDEQYFGPGTRLTVT.

The chain combines TRBV30 with TRBJ1-5; D call uncertain. This CDR3 region has 13 residues. Trimming removed 4 bases from V and 6 bases from J, with 13 bases in between. Germline V gives CDR1 GTSNPN, CDR2 SVGIG (reference sequence). The CDR3 DNA reads as TGTGCCTGGACGGGTCACGGCGGTCAGCCCCAGCATTTT. Protein product: CAWTGHGGQPQHF.

In nucleotides, the CDR3 is TGTGCCAGCAACTCCGCGGGGGGCCCTTCCGGGGAGCTGTTTTTT. The encoded protein is CASNSAGGPSGELFF. The chain employs TRBV28 and TRBJ2-2; 8 positions agree with TRBD2. J was trimmed by 6 bases and V by 7 bases; bases with no gene match: 10. This CDR3 comprises 15 residues. Germline values: CDR1 MDHEN, CDR2 SYDVKM.

The V gene is TRBV29-1, the J gene TRBJ1-2; D not certain. This CDR3 spans 12 amino acids. Trimming shortened V by 4 bases and J by 5 bases, and 11 bases separated the two germline ends. Germline values: CDR1 SQVTM, CDR2 ANQGSEA. The CDR3 sequence is CSVAGSQYGYTF. The CDR3 DNA is TGCAGCGTTGCCGGCAGCCAGTATGGCTACACCTTC.

The rearrangement uses TRBV12-2 and TRBJ2-4; the table's D call, TRBD2, has no DNA check behind it. TRBV12-2 is a documented pseudogene. The CDR3 is made up of 23 amino acids. The CDR3 region has the DNA TGTGCGGTAGGCCCGAGAGCCGGACGAGATGAGAGGGGCCCAAGCGGGGCCAAAAACATTCAGTACTTC. Translated, it gives CAVGPRAGRDERGPSGAKNIQYF.

The rearrangement links TRBV7-9 to TRBJ2-7, with D possibly TRBD1 on 5 matching bases. The CDR3 runs 14 residues. The V end was cut by 5 bases, the J end by 3 bases, with 14 bases between. Germline V lookup: CDR1 SEHNR, CDR2 FQNEAQ (reference sequence). The CDR3 here is CASSPQTVSYEQYF. For the CDR3, the DNA is TGTGCCAGCAGCCCCCAGACAGTCAGCTACGAGCAGTACTTC.

The gene calls are TRBV7-3 and TRBJ2-5, with TRBD1 matching over 10 bases. The CDR3 covers 18 residues. Germline V gives CDR1 SGHTA, CDR2 FQGTGA. With 2 bases clipped from V and 4 bases from J, the junction kept 13 bases outside the gene matches. The CDR3 coding sequence is TGTGCCAGCAGCTTATCTGGGGACAGGGGTTTAACAGGAGAGACCCAGTACTTC. Amino acids: CASSLSGDRGLTGETQYF.

This chain links TRBV29-1 with TRBJ2-7, with 8 positions matching TRBD1. The CDR3 contains 13 residues. J was trimmed by 0 bases and V by 7 bases; bases with no gene match: 5. Looked up from germline, CDR1 is SQVTM and CDR2 is ANQGSEA. The CDR3 region has the DNA TGCAGCGGAGGACAGGGAAACTCCTACGAGCAGTACTTC. Amino acids: CSGGQGNSYEQYF.

A remark on this clone: This specimen includes other DNA sequences encoding the same CDR3. This chain links TRBV6-1 with TRBJ1-1; no firm D call. Between the trimmed V and J ends, which lost 4 bases and 1 base, there was a span of 7 bases. Germline CDR1 MNHNS, CDR2 SASEGT. The CDR3 loop spans 13 amino acids. CDR3 sequence: CASSGRGNTEAFF. The CDR3 DNA is TGTGCCAGCAGTGGCCGGGGGAACACTGAAGCTTTCTTT.

V is TRBV29-1 and J is TRBJ2-1; D remains ambiguous. Looked up from germline, CDR1 is SQVTM and CDR2 is ANQGSEA. CDR3 size: 14 residues. V dropped 4 bases and J dropped 6 bases, with 16 bases sitting between them. In DNA, the CDR3 is TGCAGCGTTGGACCCGGCGTGTTCGGCAATGAGCAGTTCTTC. This translates into CSVGPGVFGNEQFF.